These 16 T cell receptor beta chains were sequenced from one sample in a study of T cell responses to AZD1222 COVID-19 vaccine. The assay was immunoSEQ multiplex PCR, and TCRdb's table has in-frame clones only and misses some. There are about 120,000 clones in the sample; more than 85% occur only once, and around 2.9% lies in the top ten. The material sequenced was peripheral blood, taken 28 days after the second AZD1222 dose. Receptors were obtained from an adult who received the AZD1222 COVID-19 vaccine.

This clone was seen once. The chain recombines TRBV19 with TRBJ2-7; 11 bases align to TRBD1. The junction had 4 bases not matched to a gene; V was cut back by 5 bases and J by 4 bases. Germline assignment: CDR1 LNHDA and CDR2 SQIVND (reference sequence). The CDR3 sequence is 14 residues long. CDR3 region: CASSPGQGGYEQYF. Here the CDR3 DNA reads TGTGCCAGTAGTCCGGGACAGGGGGGTTACGAGCAGTACTTC.

The chain is built from TRBV5-1 and TRBJ1-2; TRBD1 aligns across 11 bases. CDR3 length: 15 residues. V was clipped by 3 bases and J by 8 bases; unmatched bases: 9. The germline gives CDR1 SGHRS, CDR2 YFSETQ. This CDR3 reads CASSWTGGSPLGYTF. CDR3 sequence (DNA): TGCGCCAGCAGCTGGACAGGGGGCTCGCCCTTAGGCTACACCTTC.

The chain links TRBV5-1 to TRBJ1-5; D gene uncertain. The CDR3 totals 16 residues. Per the germline V gene, CDR1 is SGHRS and CDR2 is YFSETQ. The V end was cut by 1 base, the J end by 0 bases, with 11 bases between. CDR3 sequence (DNA): TGCGCCAGCAGCTTGCTTGGAGGGCATAGCAATCAGCCCCAGCATTTT. Translated: CASSLLGGHSNQPQHF.

V usage is TRBV4-1 and J usage is TRBJ1-2; the match to TRBD1 covers 9 bases. This CDR3 is 16 amino acids long. The V and J ends lost 4 bases and 5 bases, in that order; junction bases with no gene match: 11. Germline CDR1 and CDR2: MGHRA and YSYEKL. The CDR3 DNA reads TGCGCCAGCAGCCTACTCCCCATGGGACAGGGTTATGGCTACACCTTC. This encodes CASSLLPMGQGYGYTF.

Regarding this clone: An end of the junction does not agree with germline; a read error may underlie this. The chain carries TRBV3-1 (or the pseudogene TRBV3-2) and TRBJ1-2, with D unclear. Germline CDR1 reads LGHDT; CDR2 reads YNNKEL (reference sequence). The CDR3 runs to 13 residues. The CDR3, as DNA: TGTGCCAGCACCCAAGGGCCCCATCGGGGCTACACCTTC. As protein: CASTQGPHRGYTF.

This chain connects TRBV29-1 to TRBJ1-2; D not resolved. The CDR3 extends over 12 amino acids. With 2 bases removed from V and 6 bases from J, the gap between germline ends came to 10 bases. Germline CDR1 and CDR2: SQVTM and ANQGSEA. CDR3 DNA sequence: TGCAGCGTTGAAAGGCAGGTAGATGGCTACACCTTC. Residues: CSVERQVDGYTF.

This clone occurred a few times. J is TRBJ1-2 and V is TRBV3-1 (or the pseudogene TRBV3-2); D possibly corresponds to TRBD1 (6 bases). CDR1 is LGHDT, CDR2 YNNKEL, per germline (reference sequence). Trimming pared 3 bases from V and 6 bases from J, leaving 11 bases between. The CDR3 loop spans 13 amino acids. The CDR3 nucleotides are TGTGCCAGCAGCCAGGGGGCCAGGGATGGCTACACCTTC. Translating gives CASSQGARDGYTF.

The CDR3 loop reads CASRKSSGGGEKLFF. The CDR3, as DNA: TGTGCCAGCAGGAAGTCCTCAGGAGGGGGTGAAAAACTGTTTTTT. The V and J genes are TRBV6-6 and TRBJ1-4, with D possibly matching TRBD1 (6 bases). The germline CDR1 and CDR2 sequences are MNHNY and SVGAGI (reference sequence). CDR3 length equals 15 residues. V gave up 6 bases and J gave up 7 bases, with 18 bases separating them.

This chain uses TRBV30 with TRBJ1-1; D ambiguous. This CDR3 spans 15 amino acids. Germline V gene lookup returns CDR1 GTSNPN and CDR2 SVGIG (reference sequence). V lost 4 bases, J lost 1 base, and 16 bases lay in between. The CDR3 is CAWTFELNPNTEAFF. CDR3 nucleotide sequence: TGTGCCTGGACCTTTGAACTCAACCCGAACACTGAAGCTTTCTTT. Supplemented by reference TRBV30 and TRBJ1-1, the full variable domain reads SQTIHQWPATLVQPVGSPLSLECTVEGTSNPNLYWYRQAAGRGLQLLFYSVGIGQISSEVPQNLSASRPQDRQFILSSKKLLLSDSGFYLCAWTFELNPNTEAFFGQGTRLTVV.

The rearrangement joins TRBV5-1 to TRBJ1-2; no clear D gene. The CDR3 covers 14 residues. Germline V gives CDR1 SGHRS, CDR2 YFSETQ. Trimming removed 2 bases at V and 4 bases at J, with 12 bases between. The CDR3 reads CASSFMSDRYGYTF. The DNA for the CDR3 is TGCGCCAGCAGCTTTATGTCCGACCGCTATGGCTACACCTTC.

The J gene is TRBJ1-5, the V gene TRBV19; D ambiguous. The germline V gene has CDR1 LNHDA and CDR2 SQIVND (reference sequence). The CDR3 is 15 amino acids. The V end lost 2 bases, the J end lost 9 bases, and 17 bases lay between the germline ends. The CDR3 protein is CASSISVPGLSPQHF. CDR3 sequence (DNA): TGTGCCAGTAGTATAAGTGTCCCAGGTCTGTCGCCCCAGCATTTT.

V usage is TRBV22-1 and J usage is TRBJ2-4. TRBV22-1 is a pseudogene locus. The CDR3 has 16 residues. The CDR3 here is CPGSPFNGLAKNIQYF. The CDR3 DNA sequence: TGTCCTGGGAGCCCCTTTAATGGGTTAGCCAAAAACATTCAGTACTTC.

The rearrangement joins TRBV11-2 to TRBJ2-6; no clear D. The CDR3 spans 15 residues. Germline loops: CDR1 SGHAT, CDR2 FQNNGV. Trimming took off 2 bases at V and 1 base at J, with 6 bases between the two ends. Here the CDR3 DNA reads TGTGCCAGCAGCTTATCGTGGTCTGGGGCCAACGTCCTGACTTTC. Encoded protein: CASSLSWSGANVLTF.

V and J are TRBV7-3 and TRBJ1-1; D might be TRBD1 (6 bases). The CDR3 has 14 amino acids. The germline V gene has CDR1 SGHTA and CDR2 FQGTGA. Deletions cut 5 bases from V and 4 bases from J, with 14 bases between. Here the CDR3 reads CASSVRGGGTEAFF. CDR3 coding DNA: TGTGCCAGCAGCGTAAGGGGGGGAGGCACTGAAGCTTTCTTT. Based on the CDR3 plus reference TRBV7-3 and TRBJ1-1, the full variable domain is GAGVSQTPSNKVTEKGKYVELRCDPISGHTALYWYRQSLGQGPEFLIYFQGTGAADDSGLPNDRFFAVRPEGSVSTLKIQRTERGDSAVYLCASSVRGGGTEAFFGQGTRLTVV.

Regarding this clone: This sample also contains other DNA sequences that code for the same CDR3. V gene TRBV19 combines with J gene TRBJ1-1; D is perhaps TRBD1 (5 bases). The germline V gene has CDR1 LNHDA and CDR2 SQIVND (reference sequence). V lost 0 bases and J lost 8, with 10 bases in between. CDR3 length: 13 amino acids. The DNA of the CDR3 is TGTGCCAGTAGTATAGATTACGGGACCGAAGCTTTCTTT. Amino acids: CASSIDYGTEAFF.

V is TRBV6-5 and J is TRBJ2-7, with 7 bases that match TRBD1. Germline V CDR1 and CDR2: MNHEY, SVGAGI. This CDR3 contains 14 residues. V shed 9 bases and J 3 bases; nucleotides not matched to a gene: 11. The CDR3 region is CARPLGWDSYEQYF. DNA of the CDR3: TGTGCCAGACCTTTGGGTTGGGACAGCTACGAGCAGTACTTC.